The present T cell receptor beta chain was sequenced within a study of cytomegalovirus exposure and HLA in healthy donors. Details on this clone: Its antigen remains unidentified.

The V gene lost 3 bases and the J gene lost 3 bases, with 8 bases spanning the gap. Germline CDR1 reads LGHNA; CDR2 reads YSLEER. The CDR3 is 13 residues long. Primers for the PCR totalled 60 Vbeta and 13 Jbeta. Generated by immunoSEQ multiplex PCR, the TCRdb table keeps only in-frame clones and is missing some. Among about 150,000 clones listed, about 80% were seen once. Study observations and caveats: One later analysis reportedly identified an Asian-associated ancestry cluster that showed fewer N-insertions than the roughly 720-donor mean.

This chain connects TRBV4-3 to TRBJ2-5; perhaps TRBD2 as D (5 bases). The TCR sequence derives from a young man in good health and CMV-seronegative. Sequencing was carried out using PBMCs. Written as DNA, the CDR3 is TGCGCCAGCAGCCAGGAGGAGGAAGAGACCCAGTACTTC. Its translation: CASSQEEEETQYF.